The 26 T cell receptor beta chains presented below share a single source sample, sequenced in a study of CD8+ T cells in alopecia areata. The treatment was: oral pan-JAK inhibitor, 5-10 mg twice daily. cDNA reverse transcribed from extracted RNA served as the sequencing template. Assay: immunoSEQ multiplex PCR; the TCRdb copy retains only in-frame clones and omits some. The sample has about 200,000 clones; 45% to 65% are singletons. This specimen consisted of CD4+ T cells sorted from blood, obtained at week 4, from a patient treated with tofacitinib. The receptors shown here come from a human donor with alopecia areata.

This chain uses TRBV4-1 with TRBJ1-6, with D maybe TRBD1 (5 bases). Trimming pared 2 bases from V and 10 bases from J, leaving 12 bases between. The CDR3 has 14 amino acids. Germline CDR1 reads MGHRA; CDR2 reads YSYEKL. The chain's CDR3 is CASSQRGKGSPLHF. CDR3 coding DNA: TGCGCCAGCAGCCAACGGGGCAAGGGATCACCCCTCCACTTT.

This clone has just a few counts. The J gene is TRBJ2-1, the V gene TRBV4-3; perhaps TRBD2 as D (7 bases). The germline gives CDR1 LGHNA, CDR2 YSLEER. This CDR3 is 16 amino acids long. Trimming cost V 3 bases and J 8 bases, with 20 bases left between them. DNA of the CDR3: TGCGCCAGCAGCCAGTCCGGGGGGCCCTTACGCCATGAGCAGTTCTTC. Residues: CASSQSGGPLRHEQFF.

This clone was counted between two and nine times. J is TRBJ2-4 and V is TRBV4-2; 9 bases fit TRBD1. This CDR3 is 13 amino acids long. J was trimmed by 6 bases and V by 3 bases; bases with no gene match: 0. Germline V CDR1 and CDR2: LGHNA, YNFKEQ. CDR3 DNA: TGTGCCAGCAGCCAGGACAGGGGAAACATTCAGTACTTC. It translates to CASSQDRGNIQYF.

This clone was observed a handful of times. The chain has TRBV29-1 and TRBJ1-2, with D unclear. Germline V gives CDR1 SQVTM, CDR2 ANQGSEA. V was clipped by 2 bases and J by 7 bases, with 11 bases between them. The CDR3 sequence is 12 residues long. The CDR3 here is CSVEHGPPGYTF. The CDR3 DNA reads as TGCAGCGTTGAACATGGTCCGCCTGGCTACACCTTC.

V gene TRBV29-1 combines with J gene TRBJ2-1, with TRBD2 matching over 10 bases. Losses at the gene ends were 7 bases for V and 4 bases for J; bases not matched to a gene: 7. CDR3 length: 14 residues. CDR1 SQVTM and CDR2 ANQGSEA come from the germline V gene. As DNA, the CDR3 is TGCAGCGCCGACGGGACTAGCGCTTACAATGAGCAGTTCTTC. Translation: CSADGTSAYNEQFF.

The chain employs TRBV30 and TRBJ1-2; D might be TRBD1 (6 bases). CDR3 size: 13 residues. The germline V and J ends were trimmed by 6 bases and 0 bases, with 11 bases remaining between them. The germline V gene encodes CDR1 GTSNPN and CDR2 SVGIG (reference sequence). The CDR3 nucleotides read TGTGCCTGCGACAGGCTAGCTAACTATGGCTACACCTTC. Translating gives CACDRLANYGYTF.

The rearrangement links TRBV29-1 to TRBJ2-2, with TRBD1 matching 9 bases. In germline, CDR1 is SQVTM, CDR2 ANQGSEA. The CDR3 is 14 amino acids. Germline trimming cut 6 bases from V and 3 bases from J; bases unmatched to any gene: 5. The CDR3 DNA reads TGCAGCGTGGGGGACAGGGTTGACACCGGGGAGCTGTTTTTT. This gives the protein CSVGDRVDTGELFF.

V is TRBV30 and J is TRBJ1-2; weak D call: TRBD1 (5 bases). The germline gives CDR1 GTSNPN, CDR2 SVGIG (reference sequence). The CDR3 length is 15 residues. V dropped 0 bases and J dropped 4 bases, with 15 bases sitting between them. The CDR3 region has the DNA TGTGCCTGGAGTGTAAGGGCGGACAACGTCTATGGCTACACCTTC. Its translation is CAWSVRADNVYGYTF.

The CDR3 protein is CSVGTVEQYF. The CDR3, as DNA: TGCAGCGTCGGGACGGTCGAGCAGTACTTC. This sequence joins TRBV29-1 and TRBJ2-7; D is perhaps TRBD1 or TRBD2 (5 bases each). Per the germline V gene, CDR1 is SQVTM and CDR2 is ANQGSEA. This CDR3 contains 10 residues. V lost 6 bases, J lost 6 bases, and 9 bases lay in between.

J is TRBJ2-7 and V is TRBV29-1; 16 nucleotides align to TRBD2. V trimming: 4 bases; J trimming: 6 bases; junction bases outside the gene matches: 6. CDR1 and CDR2 from the germline V gene are SQVTM and ANQGSEA. The CDR3 runs to 15 residues. The CDR3 coding sequence is TGCAGCGTTGGAGGGACTAGCGGGGGGGTTGGCGAGCAGTACTTC. It translates to CSVGGTSGGVGEQYF.

This clone turned up a few times. The CDR3 DNA sequence: TGCAGCGTTGGAGGGGGGCGCAATCAGCCCCAGCATTTT. It translates to CSVGGGRNQPQHF. The chain links TRBV29-1 to TRBJ1-5, with D tentatively TRBD1 (6 bases). V lost 4 bases to trimming and J lost 2 bases, with 9 bases between them. Germline assignment: CDR1 SQVTM and CDR2 ANQGSEA. The CDR3 has 13 amino acids.

The V gene is TRBV28, the J gene TRBJ1-5; D gene ambiguous. From germline, CDR1 is MDHEN and CDR2 SYDVKM. The CDR3 is 11 amino acids. The germline V and J ends were trimmed by 8 bases and 5 bases, with 7 bases remaining between them. CDR3 coding DNA: TGTGCCAGCCCCTTTGATCAGCCCCAGCATTTT. It specifies CASPFDQPQHF.

For the CDR3, the DNA is TGTGCCAGCAGTGGAGGACAGGCAGATCAGCCCCAGCATTTT. Its translation is CASSGGQADQPQHF. V is TRBV25-1 and J is TRBJ1-5; 7 nucleotides line up with TRBD1. J was trimmed by 5 bases and V by 4 bases; bases with no gene match: 5. The CDR3 sequence is 14 residues long. Germline loops: CDR1 MGHDK, CDR2 SYGVNS.

This clone was seen more than once but under ten times. This sample also contains other DNA sequences that code for the same CDR3. The J gene is TRBJ1-5, the V gene TRBV30, with D unclear. The CDR3 consists of 14 residues. The germline gives CDR1 GTSNPN, CDR2 SVGIG (reference sequence). Trimming took off 2 bases at V and 2 bases at J, with 10 bases between the two ends. This CDR3 is CAWSRGSGNQPQHF. In nucleotides, the CDR3 is TGTGCCTGGAGTAGAGGGTCGGGCAATCAGCCCCAGCATTTT.

The chain employs TRBV5-4 and TRBJ2-3, with D perhaps TRBD1 (6 bases). Trimming took 0 bases from V and 2 from J, leaving 13 bases between them. The CDR3 loop spans 16 amino acids. CDR1 is SGHNT and CDR2 is YYREEE in the germline V gene (reference sequence). CDR3 region: CASSLGVDSATDTQYF. The CDR3 region has the DNA TGTGCCAGCAGCTTGGGGGTGGACAGCGCCACAGATACGCAGTATTTT.

This clone has only a few counts. The rearrangement links TRBV6-6 to TRBJ2-5; the match to TRBD1 covers 7 bases. Looked up from germline, CDR1 is MNHNY and CDR2 is SVGAGI (reference sequence). CDR3 length equals 15 residues. Losses at the gene ends were 4 bases for V and 2 bases for J; bases not matched to a gene: 7. CDR3 nucleotide sequence: TGTGCCAGCAGTTTCCCGGACAGGAGACAAGAGACCCAGTACTTC. Translating it yields CASSFPDRRQETQYF.

This clone was counted a few times. The rearrangement links TRBV4-3 to TRBJ1-4; D unresolved. The V end was cut by 6 bases, the J end by 8 bases, with 10 bases between. The CDR3 consists of 12 residues. Germline assignment: CDR1 LGHNA and CDR2 YSLEER. CDR3 in DNA: TGCGCCAGCAGGTTTATTGGGGAAAAACTGTTTTTT. Translated: CASRFIGEKLFF.

This clone was seen a few times. This chain joins TRBV5-6 and TRBJ2-7, with a possible D match to TRBD2 (5 bases). The V gene lost 0 bases and the J gene lost 2 bases, with 12 bases spanning the gap. The V gene's germline CDR1 is SGHDT and CDR2 YYEEEE. CDR3 length equals 15 residues. DNA of the CDR3: TGTGCCAGCAGCTTGGAGTTTTCGGGGACCTACGAGCAGTACTTC. Its protein product is CASSLEFSGTYEQYF. Variable domain in full (rest from reference TRBV5-6 and TRBJ2-7): DAGVTQSPTHLIKTRGQQVTLRCSPKSGHDTVSWYQQALGQGPQFIFQYYEEEERQRGNFPDRFSGHQFPNYSSELNVNALLLGDSALYLCASSLEFSGTYEQYFGPGTRLTVT.

This chain joins TRBV5-4 and TRBJ2-1; the D gene is possibly TRBD2 (6 bases). CDR3 length: 15 residues. Trimming pared 1 base from V and 10 bases from J, leaving 18 bases between. Germline assignment: CDR1 SGHNT and CDR2 YYREEE (reference sequence). The CDR3, as DNA: TGTGCCAGCAGCTTGACGGTGGACTACATGGGGGAGCAGTTCTTC. Translation gives CASSLTVDYMGEQFF.

This sequence joins TRBV30 and TRBJ1-6; D is undetermined. There are 13 residues in the CDR3. Trimming removed 0 bases from V and 7 bases from J, with 7 bases in between. The germline gives CDR1 GTSNPN, CDR2 SVGIG (reference sequence). The CDR3 nucleotides read TGTGCCTGGAGTGTCAGTGGGAATTCACCCCTCCACTTT. Its translation is CAWSVSGNSPLHF.

V gene TRBV28 combines with J gene TRBJ2-3; D might be TRBD1 or TRBD2, each matching 6 bases. The CDR3 spans 12 residues. CDR1 and CDR2 from the germline V gene are MDHEN and SYDVKM. Written as DNA, the CDR3 is TGTGCACACGAGGGGGAGGCAGATACGCAGTATTTT. Its translation is CAHEGEADTQYF. The whole variable domain, filled in from reference TRBV28 and TRBJ2-3, reads DVKVTQSSRYLVKRTGEKVFLECVQDMDHENMFWYRQDPGLGLRLIYFSYDVKMKEKGDIPEGYSVSREKKERFSLILESASTNQTSMYLCAHEGEADTQYFGPGTRLTVL.

This clone was seen once. The chain combines TRBV25-1 with TRBJ2-7; D is ambiguous. Germline-derived CDR1 and CDR2 are MGHDK and SYGVNS. The CDR3 totals 11 residues. Trimming cost V 6 bases and J 7 bases, with 10 bases left between them. The CDR3 DNA reads as TGTGCCAGCAGCAGGAGTTGGGAGCAGTACTTC. This codes for CASSRSWEQYF.

This clone is a singleton in its sample. The chain employs TRBV29-1 and TRBJ1-2; the D gene is possibly TRBD1 (6 bases). Germline assignment: CDR1 SQVTM and CDR2 ANQGSEA. Trimming left V 6 bases short and J 8 bases short, with 16 bases between. The CDR3 spans 12 residues. CDR3 sequence reads: CSVGQMAVGYTF. CDR3 bases: TGCAGCGTCGGACAGATGGCCGTGGGCTACACCTTC. Using reference TRBV29-1 and TRBJ1-2 for the parts outside the CDR3, the full variable domain is SAVISQKPSRDICQRGTSLTIQCQVDSQVTMMFWYRQQPGQSLTLIATANQGSEATYESGFVIDKFPISRPNLTFSTLTVSNMSPEDSSIYLCSVGQMAVGYTFGSGTRLTVV.

The chain links TRBV30 to TRBJ2-1, with D possibly matching TRBD2 (6 bases). This CDR3 is 17 amino acids long. Trimming stripped 4 bases from V and 3 bases from J, with 22 bases between. From germline, CDR1 is GTSNPN and CDR2 SVGIG (reference sequence). This chain's CDR3 is CAWNRRIGGARYNEQFF. The CDR3 region has the DNA TGTGCCTGGAATCGACGTATCGGCGGGGCTCGCTACAATGAGCAGTTCTTC. Drawing the rest from reference TRBV30 and TRBJ2-1, the complete variable domain is SQTIHQWPATLVQPVGSPLSLECTVEGTSNPNLYWYRQAAGRGLQLLFYSVGIGQISSEVPQNLSASRPQDRQFILSSKKLLLSDSGFYLCAWNRRIGGARYNEQFFGPGTRLTVL.

The chain is built from TRBV25-1 and TRBJ1-2, with TRBD1 as a possible D gene (6 bases). Trimming took off 1 base at V and 3 bases at J, with 15 bases between the two ends. There are 16 residues in the CDR3. Germline CDR1 MGHDK, CDR2 SYGVNS. CDR3 coding DNA: TGTGCCAGCAGTGAATGGGGGGCACCTTACGACTATGGCTACACCTTC. As protein: CASSEWGAPYDYGYTF.

The V and J genes are TRBV30 and TRBJ1-1, with D perhaps matching TRBD1 (5 bases). CDR1 is GTSNPN, CDR2 SVGIG, per germline (reference sequence). V was cut by 3 bases and J by 11 bases, with 22 bases left in between. The CDR3 sequence is 14 residues long. This CDR3 reads CAWSTRHSSGRAFF. The CDR3 bases are TGTGCCTGGAGCACCCGACATTCCTCAGGGAGGGCTTTCTTT.